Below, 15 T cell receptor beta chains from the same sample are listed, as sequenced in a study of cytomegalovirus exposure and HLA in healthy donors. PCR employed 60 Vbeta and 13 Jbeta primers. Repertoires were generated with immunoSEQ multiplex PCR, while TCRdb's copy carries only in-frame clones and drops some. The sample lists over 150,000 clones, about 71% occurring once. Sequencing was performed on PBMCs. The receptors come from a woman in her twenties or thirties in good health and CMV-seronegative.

The CDR3 spells CASSSGQGRTGELFF. As DNA, the CDR3 is TGCGCCAGCAGCTCCGGACAGGGTCGGACCGGGGAGCTGTTTTTT. The chain recombines TRBV5-1 with TRBJ2-2, with 8 positions matching TRBD1. Germline V CDR1 and CDR2: SGHRS, YFSETQ. With V trimmed by 3 bases and J by 5 bases, 6 bases remained unmatched. This CDR3 region has 15 residues.

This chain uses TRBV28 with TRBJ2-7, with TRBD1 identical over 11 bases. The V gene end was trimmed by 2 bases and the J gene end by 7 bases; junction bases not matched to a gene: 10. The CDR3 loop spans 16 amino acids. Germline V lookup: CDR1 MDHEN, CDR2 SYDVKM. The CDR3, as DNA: TGTGCCAGCAGTTTAGGGGGGACAGGGGGGTTGGGGGAGCAGTACTTC. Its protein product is CASSLGGTGGLGEQYF.

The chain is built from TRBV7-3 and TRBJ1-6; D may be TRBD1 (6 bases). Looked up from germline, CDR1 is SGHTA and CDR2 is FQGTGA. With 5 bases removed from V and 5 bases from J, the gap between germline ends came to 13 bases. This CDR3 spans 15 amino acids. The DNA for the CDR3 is TGTGCCAGCAGCATCCGGACAGTAAATAATTCACCCCTCCACTTT. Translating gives CASSIRTVNNSPLHF.

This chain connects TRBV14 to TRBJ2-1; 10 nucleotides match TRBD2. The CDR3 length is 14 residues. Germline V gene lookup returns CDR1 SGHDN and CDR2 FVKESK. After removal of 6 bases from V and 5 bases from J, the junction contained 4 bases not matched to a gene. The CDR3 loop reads CASSTSGAHNEQFF. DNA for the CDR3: TGTGCCAGCAGTACTAGCGGGGCGCACAATGAGCAGTTCTTC.

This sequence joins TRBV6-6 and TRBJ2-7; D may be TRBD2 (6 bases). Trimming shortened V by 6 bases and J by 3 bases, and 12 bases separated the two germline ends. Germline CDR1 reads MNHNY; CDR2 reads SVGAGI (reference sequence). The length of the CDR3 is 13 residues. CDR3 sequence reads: CASRSGGDYEQYF. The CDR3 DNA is TGTGCCAGCAGATCCGGAGGGGACTACGAGCAGTACTTC.

CDR3 bases: TGTGCCAGCAGCTTGTTGGCGGCTGAGCAGTACTTC. Translating gives CASSLLAAEQYF. The chain uses TRBV5-6 and TRBJ2-7, with D hard to call. The length of the CDR3 is 12 residues. Trimming took 1 base from V and 7 from J, leaving 9 bases between them. Germline V gene data show CDR1 as SGHDT and CDR2 as YYEEEE.

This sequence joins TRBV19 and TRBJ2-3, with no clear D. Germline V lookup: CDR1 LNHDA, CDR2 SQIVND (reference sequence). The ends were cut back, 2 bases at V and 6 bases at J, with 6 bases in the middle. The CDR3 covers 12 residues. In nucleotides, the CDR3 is TGTGCCAGTAGTATACGTCCGGATACGCAGTATTTT. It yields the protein CASSIRPDTQYF.

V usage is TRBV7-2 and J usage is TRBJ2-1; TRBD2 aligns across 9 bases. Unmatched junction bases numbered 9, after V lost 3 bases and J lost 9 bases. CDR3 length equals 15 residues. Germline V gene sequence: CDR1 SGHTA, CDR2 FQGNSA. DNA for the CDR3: TGTGCCAGCAGCTTCATCGGCGGGGGGGAAATTGAGCAGTTCTTC. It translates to CASSFIGGGEIEQFF.

CDR3 DNA sequence: TGTGCCAGCAGAGGGGACAGGGAAACCTTTAAGCAGTACTTC. It encodes CASRGDRETFKQYF. The chain employs TRBV28 and TRBJ2-7; 9 bases line up with TRBD1. Germline V CDR1 and CDR2: MDHEN, SYDVKM. The CDR3 contains 14 residues. Trimming at V came to 6 bases and at J to 8 bases, leaving 11 bases not matched to a gene.

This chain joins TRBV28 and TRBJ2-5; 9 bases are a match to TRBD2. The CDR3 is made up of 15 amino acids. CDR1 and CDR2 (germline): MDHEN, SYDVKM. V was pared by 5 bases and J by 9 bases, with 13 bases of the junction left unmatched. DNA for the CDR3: TGTGCCAGCAGTGAGAGCGGGACTAGCAACCCAGCCCAGTACTTC. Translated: CASSESGTSNPAQYF.

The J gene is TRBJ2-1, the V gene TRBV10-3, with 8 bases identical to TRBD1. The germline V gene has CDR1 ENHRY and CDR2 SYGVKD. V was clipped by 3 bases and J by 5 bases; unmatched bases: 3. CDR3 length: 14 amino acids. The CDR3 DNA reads TGTGCCATCAGTGACAGGGGGCTCGACAATGAGCAGTTCTTC. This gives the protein CAISDRGLDNEQFF.

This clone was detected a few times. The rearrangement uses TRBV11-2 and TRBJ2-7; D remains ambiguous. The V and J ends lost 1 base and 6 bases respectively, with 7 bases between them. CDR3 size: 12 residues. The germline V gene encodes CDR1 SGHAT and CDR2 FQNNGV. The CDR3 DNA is TGTGCCAGCAGCTTAGTCGTTAGCGAGCAGTACTTC. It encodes CASSLVVSEQYF.

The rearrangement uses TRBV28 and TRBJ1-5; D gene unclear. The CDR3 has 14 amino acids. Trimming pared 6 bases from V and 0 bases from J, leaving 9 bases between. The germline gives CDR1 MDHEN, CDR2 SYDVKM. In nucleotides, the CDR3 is TGTGCCAGCAGAGCGGGTCATAGCAATCAGCCCCAGCATTTT. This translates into CASRAGHSNQPQHF.

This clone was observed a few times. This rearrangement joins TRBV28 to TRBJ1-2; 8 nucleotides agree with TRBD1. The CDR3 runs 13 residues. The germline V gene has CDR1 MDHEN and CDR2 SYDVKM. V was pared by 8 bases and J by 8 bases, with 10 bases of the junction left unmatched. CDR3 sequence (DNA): TGTGCCAGCGTTACAGGGGGTTTGGTCGGCTACACCTTC. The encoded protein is CASVTGGLVGYTF.

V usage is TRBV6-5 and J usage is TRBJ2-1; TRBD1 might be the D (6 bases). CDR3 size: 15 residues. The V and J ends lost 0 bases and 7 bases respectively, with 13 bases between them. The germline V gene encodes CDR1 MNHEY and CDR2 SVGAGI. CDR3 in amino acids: CASSYSRGLANEQFF. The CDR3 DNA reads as TGTGCCAGCAGTTACTCTAGGGGGTTGGCAAATGAGCAGTTCTTC.